The rows below give T cell receptor beta chains drawn from one sample of a study of control samples from healthy donors and cancer patients. Assay: immunoSEQ multiplex PCR; the TCRdb copy retains only in-frame clones and omits some. The table includes 150,000 to 200,000 clones, 91% detected once. The source material was blood. These receptors all stem from a young woman in good health. CDR3s include the opening cysteine and the closing phenylalanine or tryptophan. Fields, in order: CDR3 length, V gene, J gene, clone size, D gene, CDR3 protein, CDR3 DNA. The D gene is left open where the match is weak. A row's size may be missing; if present it is once, few, many or a size class.

CDR3 length: 13
V gene: TRBV6-5
J gene: TRBJ1-1
clone size: .
D gene: .
CDR3 protein: CASIPRVNTEAFF
CDR3 DNA: TGTGCCAGCATTCCCAGGGTGAACACTGAAGCTTTCTTT

CDR3 length: 13
V gene: TRBV7-9
J gene: TRBJ1-2
clone size: .
D gene: .
CDR3 protein: CASSRRQHYGYTF
CDR3 DNA: TGTGCCAGCAGCCGACGTCAGCACTATGGCTACACCTTC

CDR3 length: 14
V gene: TRBV19
J gene: TRBJ2-1
clone size: .
D gene: .
CDR3 protein: CARAGLSSYNEQFF
CDR3 DNA: TGTGCCAGAGCCGGACTGAGCTCCTACAATGAGCAGTTCTTC

CDR3 length: 15
V gene: TRBV15
J gene: TRBJ1-4
clone size: .
D gene: .
CDR3 protein: CATSRGSGSNEKLFF
CDR3 DNA: TGTGCCACCAGCAGAGGGTCAGGGAGTAATGAAAAACTGTTTTTT

CDR3 length: 11
V gene: TRBV5-8
J gene: TRBJ2-7
clone size: .
D gene: .
CDR3 protein: CASSFYHEQYF
CDR3 DNA: TGTGCCAGCAGCTTCTATCACGAGCAGTACTTC

CDR3 length: 15
V gene: TRBV7-2
J gene: TRBJ1-4
clone size: .
D gene: TRBD1
CDR3 protein: CASSLTQGGYEKLFF
CDR3 DNA: TGTGCCAGCAGCTTAACCCAGGGGGGATATGAAAAACTGTTTTTT

CDR3 length: 15
V gene: TRBV9
J gene: TRBJ1-4
clone size: .
D gene: TRBD1
CDR3 protein: CASSGQGARDEKLFF
CDR3 DNA: TGTGCCAGCAGCGGACAGGGGGCGCGGGATGAAAAACTGTTTTTT

CDR3 length: 14
V gene: TRBV6-6
J gene: TRBJ1-5
clone size: .
D gene: .
CDR3 protein: CASSYSMSNQPQHF
CDR3 DNA: TGTGCCAGCAGTTACTCTATGAGCAATCAGCCCCAGCATTTT

CDR3 length: 15
V gene: TRBV27
J gene: TRBJ1-6
clone size: .
D gene: .
CDR3 protein: CASSLSKGMDSPLHF
CDR3 DNA: TGTGCCAGCAGTTTATCCAAGGGGATGGATTCACCCCTCCACTTT

CDR3 length: 11
V gene: TRBV27
J gene: TRBJ1-4
clone size: .
D gene: .
CDR3 protein: CASSLGEKLFF
CDR3 DNA: TGTGCCAGCAGTTTAGGCGAAAAACTGTTTTTT

CDR3 length: 16
V gene: TRBV19
J gene: TRBJ2-1
clone size: .
D gene: .
CDR3 protein: CASSIDRTAGWNEQFF
CDR3 DNA: TGTGCCAGTAGTATAGATCGAACGGCGGGGTGGAATGAGCAGTTCTTC

CDR3 length: 15
V gene: TRBV4-3
J gene: TRBJ2-3
clone size: .
D gene: TRBD2
CDR3 protein: CASSQDGGGPDTQYF
CDR3 DNA: TGCGCCAGCAGCCAAGACGGGGGGGGCCCAGATACGCAGTATTTT

CDR3 length: 14
V gene: TRBV7-2
J gene: TRBJ1-6
clone size: once
D gene: .
CDR3 protein: CASSPGPTNSPLHF
CDR3 DNA: TGTGCCAGCAGCCCGGGACCGACAAATTCACCCCTCCACTTT

CDR3 length: 13
V gene: TRBV12-3/TRBV12-4
J gene: TRBJ2-2
clone size: .
D gene: .
CDR3 protein: CASSLAGAGELFF
CDR3 DNA: TGTGCCAGCAGTTTAGCGGGAGCCGGGGAGCTGTTTTTT

CDR3 length: 14
V gene: TRBV7-9
J gene: TRBJ2-1
clone size: .
D gene: TRBD2
CDR3 protein: CASSPSGGYNEQFF
CDR3 DNA: TGTGCCAGCAGCCCTAGCGGGGGCTACAATGAGCAGTTCTTC

CDR3 length: 13
V gene: TRBV4-2
J gene: TRBJ1-2
clone size: .
D gene: .
CDR3 protein: CASSQDGRNGYTF
CDR3 DNA: TGTGCCAGCAGCCAAGACGGGAGGAATGGCTACACCTTC

CDR3 length: 14
V gene: TRBV3-1/TRBV3-2
J gene: TRBJ2-5
clone size: .
D gene: .
CDR3 protein: CASSQGVPKETQYF
CDR3 DNA: TGTGCCAGCAGCCAGGGCGTCCCAAAAGAGACCCAGTACTTC

CDR3 length: 12
V gene: TRBV25-1
J gene: TRBJ1-2
clone size: .
D gene: TRBD1
CDR3 protein: CASSRDRGGYTF
CDR3 DNA: TGTGCCAGCAGCCGGGACAGGGGAGGCTACACCTTC

CDR3 length: 15
V gene: TRBV4-3
J gene: TRBJ2-3
clone size: .
D gene: TRBD2
CDR3 protein: CASSPGLAGVDTQYF
CDR3 DNA: TGCGCCAGCAGCCCGGGACTAGCGGGAGTGGATACGCAGTATTTT

CDR3 length: 15
V gene: TRBV9
J gene: TRBJ1-1
clone size: .
D gene: .
CDR3 protein: CASSVEAQGNTEAFF
CDR3 DNA: TGTGCCAGCAGCGTAGAGGCACAGGGGAACACTGAAGCTTTCTTT

CDR3 length: 11
V gene: TRBV7-3
J gene: TRBJ2-1
clone size: .
D gene: .
CDR3 protein: CASSSRNEQFF
CDR3 DNA: TGTGCCAGCAGCTCTAGGAATGAGCAGTTCTTC